The T cell receptor (beta chain) under discussion was sequenced for a study of Ad26.COV2.S vaccination and SARS-CoV-2 variants. Study-level background: Donor was assigned to the Ad26.COV2.S arm of trial COV1001.

Profiling relied on immunoSEQ multiplex PCR, and the TCRdb table lists in-frame clones only, not all of them. Here the sample spans 300,000 to 350,000 clones, approximately 90% being singletons. The treatment denotes: over 15 received Ad26.COV2.S at low or high dose, single or two shots; 5 received placebo; per-sample allocation not given. After the first vaccine or placebo injection, samples were drawn on day 63. An adult of 18-55 years in Boston served as donor. CDR3 length: 15 residues. Unmatched junction bases numbered 5, after V lost 4 bases and J lost 1 base. Germline CDR1 and CDR2: PRHDT and FYEKMQ (reference sequence). Findings and caveats of the study: Across vaccine and placebo recipients, the breadth of non-spike TCRs was similar. Placebo recipients had lower spike-specific TCR breadth than vaccine recipients.

On this clone: Its antigen is unidentified.

This material consisted of peripheral blood, taken in a trial of Ad26.COV2.S vaccine versus placebo. This chain connects TRBV13 to TRBJ2-7, with 9 bases lining up with TRBD1. The sequence came from a person aged 18-65 years who received the Ad26.COV2.S COVID-19 vaccine or a placebo. This chain's CDR3 is CASSSTGGGSYEQYF. CDR3 DNA: TGTGCCAGCAGCTCGACAGGGGGTGGGTCCTACGAGCAGTACTTC. Variable domain in full (rest from reference TRBV13 and TRBJ2-7): AAGVIQSPRHLIKEKRETATLKCYPIPRHDTVYWYQQGPGQDPQFLISFYEKMQSDKGSIPDRFSAQQFSDYHSELNMSSLELGDSALYFCASSSTGGGSYEQYFGPGTRLTVT.